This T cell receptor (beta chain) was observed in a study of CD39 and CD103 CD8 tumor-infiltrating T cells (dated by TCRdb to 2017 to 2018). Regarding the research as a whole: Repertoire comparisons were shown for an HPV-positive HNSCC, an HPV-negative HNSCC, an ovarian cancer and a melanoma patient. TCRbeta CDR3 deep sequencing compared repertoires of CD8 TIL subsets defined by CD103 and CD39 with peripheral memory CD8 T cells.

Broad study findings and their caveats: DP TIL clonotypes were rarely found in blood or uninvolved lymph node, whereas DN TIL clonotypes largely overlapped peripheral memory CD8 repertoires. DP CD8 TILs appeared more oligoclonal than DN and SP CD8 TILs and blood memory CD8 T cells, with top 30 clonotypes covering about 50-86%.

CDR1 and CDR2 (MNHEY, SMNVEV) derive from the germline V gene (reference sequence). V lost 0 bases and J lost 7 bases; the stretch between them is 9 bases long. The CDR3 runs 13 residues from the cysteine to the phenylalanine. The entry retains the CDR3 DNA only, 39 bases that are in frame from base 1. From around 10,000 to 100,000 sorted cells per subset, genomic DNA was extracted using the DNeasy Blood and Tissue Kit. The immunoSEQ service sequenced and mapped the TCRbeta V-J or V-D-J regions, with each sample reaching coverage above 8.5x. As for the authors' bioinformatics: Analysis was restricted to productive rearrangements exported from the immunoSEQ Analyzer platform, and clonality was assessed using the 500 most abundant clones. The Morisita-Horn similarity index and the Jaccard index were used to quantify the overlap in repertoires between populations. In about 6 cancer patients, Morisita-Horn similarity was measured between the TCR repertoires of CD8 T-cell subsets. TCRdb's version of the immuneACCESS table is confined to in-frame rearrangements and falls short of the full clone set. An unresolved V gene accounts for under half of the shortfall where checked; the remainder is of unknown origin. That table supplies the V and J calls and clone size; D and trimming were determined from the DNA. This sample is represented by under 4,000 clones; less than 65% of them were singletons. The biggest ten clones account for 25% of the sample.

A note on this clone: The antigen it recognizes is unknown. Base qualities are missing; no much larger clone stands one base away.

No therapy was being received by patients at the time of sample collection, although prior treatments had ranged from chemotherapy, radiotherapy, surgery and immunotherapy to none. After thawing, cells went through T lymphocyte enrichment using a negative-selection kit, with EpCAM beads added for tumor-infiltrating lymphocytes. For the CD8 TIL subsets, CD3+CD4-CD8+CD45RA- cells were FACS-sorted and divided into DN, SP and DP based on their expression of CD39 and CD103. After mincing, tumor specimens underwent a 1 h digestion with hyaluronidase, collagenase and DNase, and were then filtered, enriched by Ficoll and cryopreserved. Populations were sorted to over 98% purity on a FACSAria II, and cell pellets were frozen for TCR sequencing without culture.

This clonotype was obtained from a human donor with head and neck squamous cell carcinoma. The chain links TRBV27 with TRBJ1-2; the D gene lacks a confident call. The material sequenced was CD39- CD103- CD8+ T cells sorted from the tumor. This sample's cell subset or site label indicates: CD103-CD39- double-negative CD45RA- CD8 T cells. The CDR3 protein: CASSLSMSTGYTF. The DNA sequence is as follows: TGTGCCAGCAGTTTATCGATGAGTACTGGCTACACCTTC.